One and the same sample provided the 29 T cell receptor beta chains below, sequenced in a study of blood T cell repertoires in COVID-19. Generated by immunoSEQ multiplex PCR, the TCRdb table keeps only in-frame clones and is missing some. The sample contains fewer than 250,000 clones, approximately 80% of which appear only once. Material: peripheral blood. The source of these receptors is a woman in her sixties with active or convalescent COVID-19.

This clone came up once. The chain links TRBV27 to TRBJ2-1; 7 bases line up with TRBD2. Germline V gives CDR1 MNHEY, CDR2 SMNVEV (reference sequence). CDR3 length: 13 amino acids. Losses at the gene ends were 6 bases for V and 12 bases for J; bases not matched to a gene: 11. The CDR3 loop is CASREPGREWQFF. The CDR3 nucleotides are TGTGCCAGCAGGGAGCCGGGGCGGGAGTGGCAGTTCTTC.

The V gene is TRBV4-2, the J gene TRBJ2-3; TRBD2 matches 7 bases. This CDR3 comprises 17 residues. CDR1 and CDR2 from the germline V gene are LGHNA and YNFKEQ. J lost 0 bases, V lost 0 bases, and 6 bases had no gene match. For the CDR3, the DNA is TGTGCCAGCAGCCAAGAGGCTAGCGGTACTAGCACAGATACGCAGTATTTT. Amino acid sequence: CASSQEASGTSTDTQYF.

CDR3: CASSSGQPQHF. In nucleotides, the CDR3 is TGTGCCAGCAGTTCTGGCCAGCCCCAGCATTTT. The chain combines TRBV6-2 or TRBV6-3 with TRBJ1-5; D remains ambiguous. Germline loops: CDR1 MNHEY, CDR2 SVGEGT. The CDR3 is made up of 11 amino acids. V was clipped by 4 bases and J by 7 bases, with 5 bases between them.

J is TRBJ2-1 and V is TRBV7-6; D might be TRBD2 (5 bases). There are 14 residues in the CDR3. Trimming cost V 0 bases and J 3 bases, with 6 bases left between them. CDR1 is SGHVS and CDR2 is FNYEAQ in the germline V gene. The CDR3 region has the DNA TGTGCCAGCAGCTTAGCCCGGGACTACAATGAGCAGTTCTTC. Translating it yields CASSLARDYNEQFF.

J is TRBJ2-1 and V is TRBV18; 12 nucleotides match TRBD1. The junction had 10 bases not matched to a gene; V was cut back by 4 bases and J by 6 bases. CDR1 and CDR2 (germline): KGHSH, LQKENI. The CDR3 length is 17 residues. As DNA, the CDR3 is TGTGCCAGCTCACTTAAGTCCGGGACAGGGGGCTCCAATGAGCAGTTCTTC. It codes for CASSLKSGTGGSNEQFF.

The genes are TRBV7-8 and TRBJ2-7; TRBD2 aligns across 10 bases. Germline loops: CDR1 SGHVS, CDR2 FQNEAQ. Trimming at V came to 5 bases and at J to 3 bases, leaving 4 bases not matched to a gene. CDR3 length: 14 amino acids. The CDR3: CASSTGLASYEQYF. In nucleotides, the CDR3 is TGTGCCAGCAGCACGGGACTAGCGAGCTACGAGCAGTACTTC.

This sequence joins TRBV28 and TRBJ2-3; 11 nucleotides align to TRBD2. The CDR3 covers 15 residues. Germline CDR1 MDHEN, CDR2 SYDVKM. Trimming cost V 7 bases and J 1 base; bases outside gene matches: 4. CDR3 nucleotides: TGTGCCAGCACCGTTAGCGGGGGGGGCACAGATACGCAGTATTTT. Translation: CASTVSGGGTDTQYF.

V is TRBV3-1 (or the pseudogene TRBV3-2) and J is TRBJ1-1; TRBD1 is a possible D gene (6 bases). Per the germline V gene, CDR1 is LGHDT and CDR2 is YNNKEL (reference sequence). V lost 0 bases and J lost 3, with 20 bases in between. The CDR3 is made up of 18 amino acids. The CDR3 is CASSQDYLGGGEDTEAFF. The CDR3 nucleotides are TGTGCCAGCAGCCAAGATTATTTGGGAGGGGGGGAGGACACTGAAGCTTTCTTT.

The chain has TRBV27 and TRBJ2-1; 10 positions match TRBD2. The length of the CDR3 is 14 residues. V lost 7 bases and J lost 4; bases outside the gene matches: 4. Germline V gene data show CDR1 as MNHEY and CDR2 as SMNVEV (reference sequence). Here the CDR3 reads CASTGLADYNEQFF. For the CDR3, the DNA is TGTGCCAGCACCGGACTAGCGGATTACAATGAGCAGTTCTTC.

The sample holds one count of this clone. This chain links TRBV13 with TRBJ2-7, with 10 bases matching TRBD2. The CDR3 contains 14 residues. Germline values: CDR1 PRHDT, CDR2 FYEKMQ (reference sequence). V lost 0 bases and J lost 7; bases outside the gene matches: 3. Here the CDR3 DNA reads TGTGCCAGCAGCTTAGGTCTAGCGGGGGTAGAGCAGTACTTC. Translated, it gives CASSLGLAGVEQYF.

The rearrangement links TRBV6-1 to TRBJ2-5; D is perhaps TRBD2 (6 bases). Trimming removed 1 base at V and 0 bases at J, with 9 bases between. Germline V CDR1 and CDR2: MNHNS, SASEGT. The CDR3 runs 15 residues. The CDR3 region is CASSEGLGDQETQYF. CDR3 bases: TGTGCCAGCAGTGAAGGACTAGGCGACCAAGAGACCCAGTACTTC.

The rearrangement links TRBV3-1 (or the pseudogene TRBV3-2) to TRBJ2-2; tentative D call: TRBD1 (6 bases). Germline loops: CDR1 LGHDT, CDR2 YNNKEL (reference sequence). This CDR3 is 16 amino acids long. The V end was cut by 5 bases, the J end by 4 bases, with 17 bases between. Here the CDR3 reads CASSLPRRGSTGELFF. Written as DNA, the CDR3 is TGTGCCAGCAGCTTACCACGCAGGGGCAGCACCGGGGAGCTGTTTTTT.

CDR3 in amino acids: CASTGAASGHEQYF. The CDR3 DNA follows: TGTGCCAGCACCGGGGCGGCTAGCGGGCACGAGCAGTACTTC. This chain connects TRBV13 to TRBJ2-7, with TRBD2 matching 8 bases. The CDR3 is made up of 14 amino acids. The V and J ends lost 7 bases and 5 bases, in that order; junction bases with no gene match: 10. The V gene's germline CDR1 is PRHDT and CDR2 FYEKMQ (reference sequence).

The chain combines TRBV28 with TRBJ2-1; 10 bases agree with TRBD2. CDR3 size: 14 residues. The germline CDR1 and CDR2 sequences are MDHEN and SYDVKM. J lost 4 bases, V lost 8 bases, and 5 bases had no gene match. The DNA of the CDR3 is TGTGCCAGCCTAGCGGGAGACGGGTACAATGAGCAGTTCTTC. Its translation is CASLAGDGYNEQFF.

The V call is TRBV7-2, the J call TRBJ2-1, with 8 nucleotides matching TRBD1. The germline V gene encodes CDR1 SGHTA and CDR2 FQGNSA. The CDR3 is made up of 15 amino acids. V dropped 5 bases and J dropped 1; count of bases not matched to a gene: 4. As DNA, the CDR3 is TGTGCCAGCAGCCCTGACAGGGGTTCCTACAATGAGCAGTTCTTC. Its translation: CASSPDRGSYNEQFF. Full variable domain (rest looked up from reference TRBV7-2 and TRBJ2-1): GAGVSQSPSNKVTEKGKDVELRCDPISGHTALYWYRQSLGQGLEFLIYFQGNSAPDKSGLPSDRFSAERTGGSVSTLTIQRTQQEDSAVYLCASSPDRGSYNEQFFGPGTRLTVL.

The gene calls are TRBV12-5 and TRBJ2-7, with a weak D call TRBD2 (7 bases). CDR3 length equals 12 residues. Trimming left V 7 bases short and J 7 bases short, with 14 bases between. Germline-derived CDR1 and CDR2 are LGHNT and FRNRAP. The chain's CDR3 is CASAEGGGEQYF. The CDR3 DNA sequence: TGTGCTAGTGCCGAAGGGGGGGGAGAGCAGTACTTC. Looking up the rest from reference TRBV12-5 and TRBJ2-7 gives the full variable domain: DARVTQTPRHKVTEMGQEVTMRCQPILGHNTVFWYRQTMMQGLELLAYFRNRAPLDDSGMPKDRFSAEMPDATLATLKIQPSEPRDSAVYFCASAEGGGEQYFGPGTRLTVT.

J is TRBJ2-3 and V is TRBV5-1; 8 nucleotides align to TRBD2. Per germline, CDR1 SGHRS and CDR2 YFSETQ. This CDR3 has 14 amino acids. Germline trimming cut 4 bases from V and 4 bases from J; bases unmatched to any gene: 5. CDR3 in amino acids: CASSTGLASDTQYF. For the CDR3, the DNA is TGCGCCAGCAGCACCGGACTAGCCTCAGATACGCAGTATTTT.

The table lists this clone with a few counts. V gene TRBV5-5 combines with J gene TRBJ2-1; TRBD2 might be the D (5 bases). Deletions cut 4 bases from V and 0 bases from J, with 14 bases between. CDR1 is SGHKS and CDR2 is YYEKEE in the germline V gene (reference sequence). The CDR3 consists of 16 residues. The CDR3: CASSGSGLSSYNEQFF. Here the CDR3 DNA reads TGTGCCAGCAGCGGAAGCGGCCTGAGCTCCTACAATGAGCAGTTCTTC.

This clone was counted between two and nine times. The CDR3 DNA is TGTGCCAGCAGTTACGCTATCCCGGGAATTCAAGAGACCCAGTACTTC. Translating gives CASSYAIPGIQETQYF. The chain couples TRBV6-6 to TRBJ2-5; D is perhaps TRBD2 (5 bases). Germline V gene lookup returns CDR1 MNHNY and CDR2 SVGAGI (reference sequence). V was shortened by 2 bases and J by 2 bases, with 15 bases between the two germline ends. This CDR3 has 16 amino acids.

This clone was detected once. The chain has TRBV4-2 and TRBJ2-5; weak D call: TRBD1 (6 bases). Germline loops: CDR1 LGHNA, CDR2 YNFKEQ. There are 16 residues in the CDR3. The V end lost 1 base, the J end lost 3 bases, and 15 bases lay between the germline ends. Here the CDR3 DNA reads TGTGCCAGCAGCCAAGGGGATGCGAGGACAGAAGAGACCCAGTACTTC. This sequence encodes CASSQGDARTEETQYF.

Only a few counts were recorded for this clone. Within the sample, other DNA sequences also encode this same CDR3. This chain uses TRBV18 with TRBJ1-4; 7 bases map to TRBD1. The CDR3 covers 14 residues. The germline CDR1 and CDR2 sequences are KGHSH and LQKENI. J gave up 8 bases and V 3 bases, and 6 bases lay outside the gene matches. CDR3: CASSPDRVGEKLFF. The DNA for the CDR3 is TGTGCCAGCTCACCTGACAGGGTCGGGGAAAAACTGTTTTTT.

CDR3 region: CATSRLQVNEQFF. CDR3 nucleotides: TGTGCCACCAGCAGGCTGCAGGTCAATGAGCAGTTCTTC. V and J are TRBV15 and TRBJ2-1; D uncertain. The germline V gene encodes CDR1 LNHNV and CDR2 YYDKDF (reference sequence). The CDR3 has 13 amino acids. V shed 3 bases and J shed 6 bases, with 9 bases lying between them. Full variable domain (rest looked up from reference TRBV15 and TRBJ2-1): DAMVIQNPRYQVTQFGKPVTLSCSQTLNHNVMYWYQQKSSQAPKLLFHYYDKDFNNEADTPDNFQSRRPNTSFCFLDIRSPGLGDTAMYLCATSRLQVNEQFFGPGTRLTVL.

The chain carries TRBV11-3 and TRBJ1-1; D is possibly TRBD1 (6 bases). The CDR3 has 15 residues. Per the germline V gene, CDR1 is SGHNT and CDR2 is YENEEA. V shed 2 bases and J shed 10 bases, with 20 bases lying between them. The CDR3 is CASSLLTNRAGGAFF. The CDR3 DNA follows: TGTGCCAGCAGCTTACTTACCAACAGGGCGGGGGGAGCTTTCTTT.

As DNA, the CDR3 is TGTGCCAGCAGCTTGGGGCAATACAATGAGCAGTTCTTC. Translation gives CASSLGQYNEQFF. The V call is TRBV5-6, the J call TRBJ2-1; the D is unclear. Trimming shortened V by 0 bases and J by 4 bases, and 5 bases separated the two germline ends. This CDR3 is 13 amino acids long. The germline gives CDR1 SGHDT, CDR2 YYEEEE.

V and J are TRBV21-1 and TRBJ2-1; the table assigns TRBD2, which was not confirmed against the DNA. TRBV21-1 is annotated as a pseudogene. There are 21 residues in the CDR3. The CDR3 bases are TGTGCCAGCAGCAAAAGGAGGAACGGGAGGGCGGGCGAATGGTCCTACAATGAGCAGTTCTTC. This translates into CASSKRRNGRAGEWSYNEQFF.

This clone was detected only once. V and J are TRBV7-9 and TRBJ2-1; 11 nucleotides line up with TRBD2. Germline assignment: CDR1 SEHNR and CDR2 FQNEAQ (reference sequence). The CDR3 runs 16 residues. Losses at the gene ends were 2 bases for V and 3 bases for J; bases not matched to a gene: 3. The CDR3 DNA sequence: TGTGCCAGCAGCTTACCGGGACTAGCGGACTACAATGAGCAGTTCTTC. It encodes CASSLPGLADYNEQFF.

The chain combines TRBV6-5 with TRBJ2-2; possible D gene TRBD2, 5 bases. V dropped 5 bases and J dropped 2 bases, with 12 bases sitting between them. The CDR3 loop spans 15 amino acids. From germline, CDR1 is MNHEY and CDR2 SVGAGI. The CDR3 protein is CASSKDGVNTGELFF. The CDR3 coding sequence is TGTGCCAGCAGTAAGGACGGGGTCAACACCGGGGAGCTGTTTTTT.

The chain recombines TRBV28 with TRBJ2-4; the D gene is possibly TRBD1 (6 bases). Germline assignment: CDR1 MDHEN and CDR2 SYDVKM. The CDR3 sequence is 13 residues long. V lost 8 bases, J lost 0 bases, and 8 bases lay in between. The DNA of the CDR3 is TGTGCCAGCCGAGGGGGAGCCAAAAACATTCAGTACTTC. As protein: CASRGGAKNIQYF.

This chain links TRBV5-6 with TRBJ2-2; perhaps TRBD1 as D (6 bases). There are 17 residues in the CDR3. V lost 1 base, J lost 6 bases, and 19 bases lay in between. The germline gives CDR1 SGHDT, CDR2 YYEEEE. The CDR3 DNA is TGTGCCAGCAGCTTGAGGGTGGGGGCCTATTCTCCCGGGGAGCTGTTTTTT. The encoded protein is CASSLRVGAYSPGELFF.